A selection of T cell receptor beta chains follows, all from one sample in a study of CD8 T cells in Susac syndrome. TCRdb called the immunoSEQ multiplex PCR reads again in MiXCR, with one record for every CDR3 protein. This table holds approximately 65,000 distinct CDR3 sequences, more than 90% found once. The sample taken for sequencing was CD8+ T cells from PBMCs. All receptors derive from a human donor in good health. Each CDR3 is given with its conserved first and last residue. The order of the fields is clone size, D gene, J gene, V gene, CDR3 DNA, CDR3 protein. A D gene is named only where the DNA matches it firmly. A clone size is listed for some rows: how often the clone was seen (once, few, many), or a class if it is expanded.

size: few
D: NA
J: TRBJ2-7
V: TRBV6-1
DNA: TGTGCCAGCAGCGCTCGTGGGGCCTACGAGCAGTACTTC
CDR3: CASSARGAYEQYF

size: NA
D: NA
J: TRBJ2-7
V: TRBV2
DNA: TGTGCCATAGAAGTGGGCGAGCAGTACTTC
CDR3: CAIEVGEQYF

size: NA
D: NA
J: TRBJ2-6
V: TRBV3-1
DNA: TGTGCCAGCAGCCCGATAGAGGGGACTGGGGCCAACGTCCTGACTTTC
CDR3: CASSPIEGTGANVLTF

size: NA
D: TRBD2
J: TRBJ2-5
V: TRBV9
DNA: TGTGCCAGCAGCGTAATCGGCGGGGGGTCAGAGACCCAGTACTTC
CDR3: CASSVIGGGSETQYF

size: NA
D: NA
J: TRBJ2-7
V: TRBV7-9
DNA: TGTGCCAGCAGCCCTTCGACTGGAGGGGAGGACTACGAGCAGTACTTC
CDR3: CASSPSTGGEDYEQYF

size: NA
D: NA
J: TRBJ2-1
V: TRBV4-3
DNA: TGCGCCAGCAGCCAAGGTGATAAAGGGGGGGCGGCCTACAATGAGCAGTTCTTC
CDR3: CASSQGDKGGAAYNEQFF

size: NA
D: NA
J: TRBJ2-7
V: TRBV5-1
DNA: TGCGCCAGCAGCGACCGGAGGGGATACGAGCAGTACTTC
CDR3: CASSDRRGYEQYF

size: NA
D: TRBD2
J: TRBJ2-2
V: TRBV3-1
DNA: TGTGCCAGCAGCCCTCATTCCGGGACTAGCGAAAACACCGGGGAGCTGTTTTTT
CDR3: CASSPHSGTSENTGELFF

size: NA
D: NA
J: TRBJ1-2
V: TRBV14
DNA: TGTGCCAGCAGCCAGTACCAGGGAAGCTTCTATGGCTACACCTTC
CDR3: CASSQYQGSFYGYTF

size: NA
D: NA
J: TRBJ1-6
V: TRBV5-1
DNA: TGCGCCAGCAGTCAGGGCGACTATAATTCACCCCTCCACTTT
CDR3: CASSQGDYNSPLHF

size: NA
D: NA
J: TRBJ1-4
V: TRBV28
DNA: TGTGCCAGCAGTTTATATCTCACCCGACGGGATAATGAAAAACTGTTTTTT
CDR3: CASSLYLTRRDNEKLFF

size: NA
D: NA
J: TRBJ2-7
V: TRBV27
DNA: TGTGCCAGCAGTTTTCTCAGGGACCACGAGCAGTACTTC
CDR3: CASSFLRDHEQYF

size: NA
D: TRBD1
J: TRBJ1-2
V: TRBV7-9
DNA: TGTGCCAGCAGCTTATCGGGACAGGGGCTATATGATGGCTACACCTTC
CDR3: CASSLSGQGLYDGYTF

size: few
D: NA
J: TRBJ2-7
V: TRBV10-3
DNA: TGTGCCATCAGGGGAATCTGGGGTTCCTACGAGCAGTACTTC
CDR3: CAIRGIWGSYEQYF

size: few
D: NA
J: TRBJ1-4
V: TRBV6-5
DNA: TGTGCCAGCAGTTACGGCGGTTCCGAAAAACTGTTTTTT
CDR3: CASSYGGSEKLFF